By share of the sample, the clone carrying this T cell receptor beta chain is medium-sized. Preparation of the TCRbeta library involved a method that used unique molecular identifiers. TCRdb independently ran MiXCR on the PCR reads; one entry per CDR3 protein. Of some 490,000 distinct CDR3 sequences listed, around 12% were seen once; the top ten hold around 5.8%. This specimen comes from a study of T-cell reconstitution after alpha-beta-depleted transplantation in children. CDR3 length equals 14 residues. Germline V gene lookup returns CDR1 DFQATT and CDR2 SNEGSKA (reference sequence). Trimming removed 0 bases at V and 2 bases at J, with 10 bases between.

The source was PBMCs from the stem cell graft donor, collected from the stem cell graft. The chain couples TRBV20-1 to TRBJ2-5, with D tentatively TRBD1 (6 bases). The origin of this receptor is a human donor who donated a stem cell graft to a child with combined immunodeficiency. CDR3 in DNA: TGCAGTGCTAGAGAAGGGACACCGCAAGAGACCCAGTACTTC. Translation: CSAREGTPQETQYF.